This TCR beta chain was captured by sequencing in a study of blood T cell repertoires in COVID-19. Sequencing used immunoSEQ multiplex PCR; TCRdb keeps in-frame clones, though not all of them. The top ten clones hold roughly 30% of a sample with 65,000 to 75,000 clones, around 87% of them seen once. Germline lookup yields CDR1 MNHEY and CDR2 SMNVEV (reference sequence). The ends were cut back, 6 bases at V and 8 bases at J, with 25 bases in the middle. This CDR3 is built from 16 residues. The source of this sequence is a woman over 75 with active or convalescent COVID-19. The sequenced material came from peripheral blood. The chain combines TRBV27 with TRBJ1-2, with a weak D call TRBD1 (6 bases). DNA for the CDR3: TGTGCCAGCAGCGGCGACGTCGGGCGGGCCAGGGGAGGCTACACCTTC. Its protein product is CASSGDVGRARGGYTF.